Listed here is a single T cell receptor (beta chain). The data were taken from a study of blood T cell repertoires in COVID-19. Across the study: The United States, Italy and Spain provided the acute and convalescent COVID-19 samples. PBMCs, B-cell-depleted T cells, or T cells provided the cDNA or gDNA that made up the material.

How the authors handled the data: Amplifying reference gene primers gave estimates of nucleated cell counts. The assay was immunoSEQ multiplex PCR, and TCRdb's table has in-frame clones only and misses some. The V and J calls and clone size were taken over from that table, and D and trimming were inferred from the DNA. This table has under 350,000 clones, about 85% appearing once. This TCR was recovered from a young man with active or convalescent COVID-19. The sample comprised peripheral blood.

The CDR3 protein is CASRAGWRGQGADTQYF. Written as DNA, the CDR3 is TGTGCCAGCCGGGCGGGATGGAGGGGCCAGGGAGCAGATACGCAGTATTTT. The chain employs TRBV25-1 and TRBJ2-3; possible D gene TRBD2, 6 bases. CDR1 is MGHDK and CDR2 is SYGVNS in the germline V gene. Trimming pared 8 bases from V and 4 bases from J, leaving 25 bases between. This CDR3 has 17 residues.